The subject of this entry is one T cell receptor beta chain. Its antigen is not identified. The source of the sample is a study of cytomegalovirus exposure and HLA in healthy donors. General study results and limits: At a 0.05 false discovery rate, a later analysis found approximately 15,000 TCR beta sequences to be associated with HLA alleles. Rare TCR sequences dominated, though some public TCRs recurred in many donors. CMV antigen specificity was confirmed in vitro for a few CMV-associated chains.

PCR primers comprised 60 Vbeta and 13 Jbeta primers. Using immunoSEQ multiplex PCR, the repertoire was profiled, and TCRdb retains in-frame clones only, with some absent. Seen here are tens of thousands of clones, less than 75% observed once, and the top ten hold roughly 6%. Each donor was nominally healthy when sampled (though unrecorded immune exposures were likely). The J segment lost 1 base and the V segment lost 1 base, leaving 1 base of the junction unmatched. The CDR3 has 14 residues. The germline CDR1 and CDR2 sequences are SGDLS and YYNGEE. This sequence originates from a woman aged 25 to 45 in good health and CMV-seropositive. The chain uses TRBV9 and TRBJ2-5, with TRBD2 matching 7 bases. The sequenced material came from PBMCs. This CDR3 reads CASSVWGGQETQYF. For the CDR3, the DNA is TGTGCCAGCAGCGTATGGGGGGGCCAAGAGACCCAGTACTTC. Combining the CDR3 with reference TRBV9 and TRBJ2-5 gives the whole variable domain DSGVTQTPKHLITATGQRVTLRCSPRSGDLSVYWYQQSLDQGLQFLIQYYNGEERAKGNILERFSAQQFPDLHSELNLSSLELGDSALYFCASSVWGGQETQYFGPGTRLLVL.